These T cell receptor beta chains were read from a single sample in a study of regulatory T cells in long-lasting Graves disease. TCRdb ran MiXCR on the multiplex PCR reads and lists one entry per CDR3 protein. The repertoire consists of 200,000 to 250,000 distinct CDR3 sequences, with about a sixth occurring once and the leading ten covering approximately 24%. Sequenced here: peripheral blood mononuclear cells (PBMCs), sampled at new diagnosis, from a patient treated with antithyroid drugs. The receptors shown here come from a female donor with Graves disease. CDR3s include the opening cysteine and the closing phenylalanine or tryptophan. D genes are given only for firm matches.

V gene	D gene	J gene	CDR3 protein
TRBV3-1	TRBD2	TRBJ2-3	CASSQATTGSGTSTDTQYF
TRBV18	TRBD1	TRBJ2-5	CASSPDRAEETQYF
TRBV4-1	-	TRBJ1-1	CASSQNNRVEAFF
TRBV19	TRBD2	TRBJ2-7	CASSIRREASEQYF
TRBV15	TRBD1	TRBJ2-7	CATSAHPGQVPSYEQYF
TRBV11-2	-	TRBJ2-1	CASSEGRSGPSYNEQFF
TRBV28	TRBD1	TRBJ2-7	CASSLLQGAYEQYF
TRBV7-2	TRBD2	TRBJ2-5	CASSRLGGVETQYF
TRBV3-1	-	TRBJ1-4	CASSQRGGAGEEKLFF
TRBV7-9	TRBD1	TRBJ1-6	CASSAAAGGSYNSPLHF
TRBV6-1	TRBD1	TRBJ2-6	CASSPGTGVSGANVLTF
TRBV3-1	-	TRBJ2-1	CASSQDGGGYNEQFF
TRBV6-1	TRBD1	TRBJ2-5	CASKRQGIGYQETQYF
TRBV20-1	TRBD1	TRBJ2-5	CSAISGTGGETQYF